The text below deals with one T cell receptor (beta chain). The V end lost 5 bases, the J end lost 7 bases, and 11 bases lay between the germline ends. CDR1 MNHEY and CDR2 SMNVEV come from the germline V gene (reference sequence). This CDR3 has 12 residues. The data stem from a study of blood T cell repertoires in COVID-19. Across the study: Italy, Spain and the United States were the sources of the convalescent and acute COVID-19 samples. T cells, B-cell-depleted T cells, or PBMCs provided the cDNA or gDNA that served as material.

In the study's own analysis: Reference gene primers were amplified, and this amplification served to estimate nucleated cell counts. The table came from immunoSEQ multiplex PCR; TCRdb's copy has only in-frame clones and leaves some out. Clone size and V and J calls were adopted from that table, with D and trimming inferred from the DNA. The sample has around 72,000 clones, around 92% seen once; the top ten hold over 10%. The sample taken for sequencing was peripheral blood. The clonotype originates from a human donor with active COVID-19. The donor label of this sample is uncertain. The chain has TRBV27 and TRBJ1-1; tentative D call: TRBD1 (5 bases). CDR3 loop: CASSARVGEAFF. CDR3 DNA sequence: TGTGCCAGCAGTGCCAGGGTAGGTGAAGCTTTCTTT.